This T cell receptor (beta chain) originates from a study of blood T cell repertoires in COVID-19. The CDR3 has 14 residues. Germline-derived CDR1 and CDR2 are SGHRS and YFSETQ. The trim removed 2 bases at V and 5 bases at J, leaving 6 bases unmatched. Participants' own reports of clinical history determined their cohort assignment. Either two negative PCRs, clearance, or symptom resolution qualified Cohort 3 donors as recovered. Authors' methods: Estimation of nucleated cell counts relied on the amplification of reference gene primers. Produced via immunoSEQ multiplex PCR; TCRdb's table is partial and in-frame only. V, J and clone size reflect that table, while D and trimming were determined from the DNA. This sample has roughly 250,000 clones, with 85% to 90% found just once.

The sample taken for sequencing was PBMCs or T cells enriched from blood (not recorded which). The clonotype originates from a woman aged 18-30 years who had recovered from COVID-19. The rearrangement uses TRBV5-1 and TRBJ1-2; TRBD1 agrees at 7 bases. The CDR3 loop reads CASSLLGQQYGYTF. The DNA of the CDR3 is TGCGCCAGCAGCTTACTGGGACAGCAATATGGCTACACCTTC.